These 29 T cell receptor beta chains were sequenced from one sample in a study of blood T cell repertoires in COVID-19. The repertoire was sequenced with immunoSEQ multiplex PCR; TCRdb's copy has only in-frame clones and lacks some. The sample holds about 8,800 clones, 80% to 90% seen once. Sequencing was performed on peripheral blood. The receptors here all came from a human donor in a cohort sampled during active COVID-19.

The chain carries TRBV18 and TRBJ1-4; 11 positions match TRBD1. The CDR3 totals 15 residues. The V gene's germline CDR1 is KGHSH and CDR2 LQKENI. V lost 0 bases, J lost 6 bases, and 0 bases stayed unmatched. The CDR3 sequence is CASSPPGQGDEKLFF. CDR3 sequence (DNA): TGTGCCAGCTCACCACCGGGACAGGGGGATGAAAAACTGTTTTTT.

The chain employs TRBV7-8 and TRBJ2-5; 9 bases line up with TRBD2. With 5 bases clipped from V and 4 bases from J, the junction kept 8 bases outside the gene matches. The germline V gene encodes CDR1 SGHVS and CDR2 FQNEAQ. The CDR3 length is 15 residues. CDR3 protein: CASSGRGGRRETQYF. CDR3 coding DNA: TGTGCCAGCAGCGGGCGGGGGGGTAGGCGAGAGACCCAGTACTTC. Together with reference TRBV7-8 and TRBJ2-5, the CDR3 gives the full variable domain: GAGVSQSPRYKVAKRGQDVALRCDPISGHVSLFWYQQALGQGPEFLTYFQNEAQLDKSGLPSDRFFAERPEGSVSTLKIQRTQQEDSAVYLCASSGRGGRRETQYFGPGTRLLVL.

This CDR3 is CASSSGGANNEQFF. CDR3 sequence (DNA): TGTGCCAGCAGTAGCGGGGGGGCGAACAATGAGCAGTTCTTC. The chain links TRBV6-5 to TRBJ2-1; 10 nucleotides line up with TRBD2. In germline, CDR1 is MNHEY, CDR2 SVGAGI. The ends lost 5 bases at V and 5 bases at J; junction bases unmatched: 3. The CDR3 consists of 14 residues.

The chain couples TRBV7-9 to TRBJ2-7; TRBD2 agrees at 14 bases. The CDR3 runs to 15 residues. The junction had 3 bases not matched to a gene; V was cut back by 4 bases and J by 4 bases. Germline V lookup: CDR1 SEHNR, CDR2 FQNEAQ (reference sequence). The CDR3 nucleotides are TGTGCCAGCAGCTGGACTAGCGGGGGGCGGTACGAGCAGTACTTC. Translation gives CASSWTSGGRYEQYF.

The V and J genes are TRBV3-1 (or the pseudogene TRBV3-2) and TRBJ1-2, with D perhaps matching TRBD1 (6 bases). The V gene's germline CDR1 is LGHDT and CDR2 YNNKEL (reference sequence). There are 15 residues in the CDR3. Trimming took off 1 base at V and 7 bases at J, with 16 bases between the two ends. The CDR3 DNA reads TGTGCCAGCAGCCAAGCTCTCTTGCAGGGGTCTGGCTACACCTTC. Protein product: CASSQALLQGSGYTF.

The V and J genes are TRBV25-1 and TRBJ1-1, with 8 bases fitting TRBD1. The CDR3 extends over 12 amino acids. Losses at the gene ends were 8 bases for V and 1 base for J; bases not matched to a gene: 0. In germline, CDR1 is MGHDK, CDR2 SYGVNS. The CDR3 protein is CASGQGNTEAFF. The CDR3 DNA sequence: TGTGCCAGCGGACAGGGGAACACTGAAGCTTTCTTT.

The rearrangement uses TRBV29-1 and TRBJ1-2, with TRBD1 identical over 7 bases. This CDR3 comprises 13 residues. Germline V gene sequence: CDR1 SQVTM, CDR2 ANQGSEA. V was pared by 6 bases and J by 0 bases, with 4 bases of the junction left unmatched. The CDR3 coding sequence is TGCAGCGTCGCGGACAGGACTAACTATGGCTACACCTTC. Amino acid sequence: CSVADRTNYGYTF.

This clone came up once. The chain couples TRBV6-5 to TRBJ2-7; 9 bases line up with TRBD1. Unmatched junction bases numbered 3, after V lost 0 bases and J lost 3 bases. Germline CDR1 is MNHEY and CDR2 is SVGAGI. This CDR3 has 15 amino acids. CDR3 region: CASSYSDRGNYEQYF. DNA of the CDR3: TGTGCCAGCAGTTACTCGGACAGGGGAAACTACGAGCAGTACTTC.

V is TRBV24-1 and J is TRBJ1-1; no clear D gene. Trimming took off 4 bases at V and 6 bases at J, with 11 bases between the two ends. The CDR3 runs 13 residues. The germline gives CDR1 KGHDR, CDR2 SFDVKD. The CDR3 coding sequence is TGTGCCACCAGTGACCCCGTCCGGGCTGAAGCTTTCTTT. Protein product: CATSDPVRAEAFF.

V gene TRBV5-1 combines with J gene TRBJ2-7, with TRBD1 identical over 8 bases. The CDR3 covers 12 residues. CDR1 is SGHRS, CDR2 YFSETQ, per germline. Trimming removed 5 bases from V and 7 bases from J; junction bases left unmatched: 5. For the CDR3, the DNA is TGCGCCAGCAGGACAGGGGCGCAAGAGCAGTACTTC. Encoded protein: CASRTGAQEQYF.

The chain combines TRBV19 with TRBJ1-1; 8 bases agree with TRBD1. J lost 5 bases, V lost 4 bases, and 3 bases had no gene match. Per germline, CDR1 LNHDA and CDR2 SQIVND (reference sequence). There are 13 residues in the CDR3. CDR3 protein: CASSTRQGTEAFF. In DNA form, the CDR3 reads TGTGCCAGTAGTACAAGACAGGGGACTGAAGCTTTCTTT.

This clone has a single count. This rearrangement joins TRBV5-1 to TRBJ1-1; a weak D match, TRBD1 (5 bases). The CDR3 totals 15 residues. CDR1 and CDR2 (germline): SGHRS, YFSETQ. Trimming took 5 bases from V and 4 from J, leaving 18 bases between them. In DNA form, the CDR3 reads TGCGCCAGCAGGGATTCAGGGTTGTCGTTCACTGAAGCTTTCTTT. Translated, it gives CASRDSGLSFTEAFF. The variable domain in full, completed from reference TRBV5-1 and TRBJ1-1, reads KAGVTQTPRYLIKTRGQQVTLSCSPISGHRSVSWYQQTPGQGLQFLFEYFSETQRNKGNFPGRFSGRQFSNSRSEMNVSTLELGDSALYLCASRDSGLSFTEAFFGQGTRLTVV.

CDR3 loop: CAWSGRAGGAQETQYF. DNA of the CDR3: TGTGCCTGGAGTGGTCGAGCGGGGGGAGCCCAAGAGACCCAGTACTTC. The chain is built from TRBV30 and TRBJ2-5, with TRBD2 identical over 9 bases. With V trimmed by 1 base and J by 1 base, 7 bases remained unmatched. The CDR3 is 16 residues long. Germline CDR1 reads GTSNPN; CDR2 reads SVGIG (reference sequence).

The chain employs TRBV7-9 and TRBJ1-1; the match to TRBD1 covers 10 bases. CDR1 SEHNR and CDR2 FQNEAQ come from the germline V gene (reference sequence). With 5 bases clipped from V and 6 bases from J, the junction kept 9 bases outside the gene matches. There are 15 residues in the CDR3. The CDR3 sequence: CASSPGQGIFPEAFF. In DNA, the CDR3 is TGTGCCAGCAGCCCGGGACAGGGGATCTTTCCTGAAGCTTTCTTT.

The chain combines TRBV4-1 with TRBJ2-1, with 9 bases identical to TRBD2. Germline V gene lookup returns CDR1 MGHRA and CDR2 YSYEKL. The CDR3 length is 15 residues. V lost 4 bases, J lost 2 bases, and 3 bases stayed unmatched. The CDR3 DNA reads as TGCGCCAGCAGCCCGGGCGGGGGGGCCTACAATGAGCAGTTCTTC. Protein: CASSPGGGAYNEQFF.

The chain combines TRBV7-2 with TRBJ2-1; possibly TRBD2 for D (7 bases). Per the germline V gene, CDR1 is SGHTA and CDR2 is FQGNSA. Trimming left V 0 bases short and J 9 bases short, with 15 bases between. The CDR3 extends over 15 amino acids. The CDR3 DNA sequence: TGTGCCAGCAGCTTAGCGGGGGGGCCGGTGGGTGAGCAGTTCTTC. It encodes CASSLAGGPVGEQFF.

The table lists this clone with a count of one. This rearrangement joins TRBV5-8 to TRBJ1-1, with TRBD1 identical over 11 bases. V lost 4 bases to trimming and J lost 10 bases; unmatched junction nucleotides: 18. CDR1 and CDR2 from the germline V gene are SGHTS and YDEGEE. The CDR3 contains 17 residues. CDR3 sequence: CASSRGQGAILSLGAFF. The CDR3 nucleotides read TGTGCCAGCAGCCGCGGACAGGGGGCGATATTATCGTTGGGAGCTTTCTTT.

As regards this clone: At one end the junction does not follow the germline gene, possibly because of a read error. The chain carries TRBV7-7 and TRBJ2-7, with TRBD2 identical over 8 bases. Germline V gene lookup returns CDR1 SSHAT and CDR2 FNYEAQ (reference sequence). The CDR3 totals 15 residues. CDR3 bases: TGTGCTAGCAGCGCGGGTCCGGGGGGGCTCATCGAGCAGTACTTC. This translates into CASSAGPGGLIEQYF.

The rearrangement links TRBV20-1 to TRBJ2-1; a possible D gene is TRBD1 (5 bases). This CDR3 has 11 amino acids. Trimming removed 3 bases at V and 12 bases at J, with 12 bases between. CDR1 and CDR2 (germline): DFQATT, SNEGSKA (reference sequence). The CDR3 loop is CSASVRQGQFF. CDR3 nucleotides: TGCAGTGCTAGCGTACGGCAGGGGCAGTTCTTC.

This clone is a singleton in its sample. The CDR3 is CASSSKTGNTEAFF. CDR3 sequence (DNA): TGTGCCAGCAGTTCCAAGACAGGGAACACTGAAGCTTTCTTT. V usage is TRBV6-6 and J usage is TRBJ1-1; D might be TRBD1 (6 bases). CDR1 MNHNY and CDR2 SVGAGI come from the germline V gene (reference sequence). The length of the CDR3 is 14 residues. Trimming took 4 bases from V and 1 from J, leaving 10 bases between them.

This sequence joins TRBV10-3 and TRBJ2-3; possible D gene TRBD2, 5 bases. Germline V gives CDR1 ENHRY, CDR2 SYGVKD. CDR3 size: 15 residues. Deletions cut 10 bases from V and 1 base from J, with 18 bases between. CDR3 protein: CATTPGGPGTDTQYF. DNA for the CDR3: TGTGCCACCACACCCGGCGGGCCGGGCACAGATACGCAGTATTTT.

This clone was recorded only once. The genes are TRBV9 and TRBJ1-6; 8 bases agree with TRBD1. Germline loops: CDR1 SGDLS, CDR2 YYNGEE. V gave up 4 bases and J gave up 2 bases; unmatched junction bases: 5. The CDR3 loop spans 16 amino acids. The DNA of the CDR3 is TGTGCCAGCAGCCCACAGGACAGGGCCTATAATTCACCCCTCCACTTT. Protein sequence: CASSPQDRAYNSPLHF.

This clone is labeled as large (0.1 to 1%). The chain employs TRBV9 and TRBJ2-3, with D tentatively TRBD1 (5 bases). The V end lost 1 base, the J end lost 1 base, and 7 bases lay between the germline ends. Germline assignment: CDR1 SGDLS and CDR2 YYNGEE. This CDR3 comprises 14 residues. The CDR3 spells CASSVWGGTDTQYF. CDR3 sequence (DNA): TGTGCCAGCAGCGTATGGGGCGGCACAGATACGCAGTATTTT.

CDR3 coding DNA: TGTGCCTGGAGTGTAGGGGGGGTGAGTTCACCCCTCCACTTT. This encodes CAWSVGGVSSPLHF. The rearrangement uses TRBV30 and TRBJ1-6; tentative D call: TRBD1 (6 bases). Trimming shortened V by 0 bases and J by 9 bases, and 12 bases separated the two germline ends. Germline V lookup: CDR1 GTSNPN, CDR2 SVGIG (reference sequence). The CDR3 is made up of 14 amino acids.

The J gene is TRBJ1-5, the V gene TRBV9; D possibly corresponds to TRBD1 (6 bases). The CDR3 extends over 15 amino acids. The V end was cut by 0 bases, the J end by 3 bases, with 10 bases between. CDR1 is SGDLS and CDR2 is YYNGEE in the germline V gene. CDR3 protein: CASSVGTALNQPQHF. In DNA, the CDR3 is TGTGCCAGCAGCGTAGGGACAGCACTCAATCAGCCCCAGCATTTT.

This clone was found once. The rearrangement joins TRBV10-3 to TRBJ1-4; a possible D gene is TRBD1 (5 bases). Germline V lookup: CDR1 ENHRY, CDR2 SYGVKD. The length of the CDR3 is 17 residues. Deletions cut 6 bases from V and 1 base from J, with 18 bases between. The CDR3 DNA reads TGTGCCATCAGCGATCCGGGCAGGGTCGGAACTAATGAAAAACTGTTTTTT. Protein product: CAISDPGRVGTNEKLFF.

The rearrangement joins TRBV6-2 or TRBV6-3 to TRBJ1-1; D is perhaps TRBD1 (6 bases). Trimming stripped 2 bases from V and 4 bases from J, with 14 bases between. This CDR3 region has 15 residues. The V gene's germline CDR1 is MNHEY and CDR2 SVGEGT. DNA for the CDR3: TGTGCCAGCAGTTACAAGGGGGAGCAAAGCACTGAAGCTTTCTTT. As protein: CASSYKGEQSTEAFF.

The chain uses TRBV19 and TRBJ1-6; TRBD1 matches 9 bases. The CDR3 covers 16 residues. Losses at the gene ends were 5 bases for V and 7 bases for J; bases not matched to a gene: 9. The germline gives CDR1 LNHDA, CDR2 SQIVND (reference sequence). The CDR3 region has the DNA TGTGCCAGTAGTCCAGAAGACAGGGGGGGGAATTCACCCCTCCACTTT. Translating it yields CASSPEDRGGNSPLHF.

The chain combines TRBV7-9 with TRBJ2-1, with 11 positions matching TRBD2. The CDR3 loop spans 18 amino acids. Germline CDR1 reads SEHNR; CDR2 reads FQNEAQ (reference sequence). Trimming took 1 base from V and 2 from J; bases not matched to a gene: 7. The CDR3 coding sequence is TGTGCCAGCAGCTTAGTAAGCCTAGCGGGGGGCCCCTACAATGAGCAGTTCTTC. It specifies CASSLVSLAGGPYNEQFF.